The 19 T cell receptor beta chains reported below all come from one sample, sequenced in a study of T cells in localized non-small cell lung cancer. The assay was immunoSEQ multiplex PCR, and TCRdb's table has in-frame clones only and misses some. The top ten clones hold 25% to 30% of a sample with 2,000 to 3,000 clones, more than 25% of them seen once. The specimen comprised lung tumor tissue, sampled before any cancer treatment. Receptor source: a male donor aged 60 or over with stage I lung adenocarcinoma.

This clone was recorded a few times. This chain connects TRBV6-8 to TRBJ2-6; tentatively, D is TRBD1 (6 bases). The germline V gene has CDR1 MNHGY and CDR2 SAAAGT. The germline V and J ends were trimmed by 5 bases and 0 bases, with 14 bases remaining between them. This CDR3 is built from 17 residues. In DNA, the CDR3 is TGTGCCAGCAGTAAACAGGGTGGGAACTCTGGGGCCAACGTCCTGACTTTC. Translated: CASSKQGGNSGANVLTF.

By sample fraction, this clone is medium-sized (0.01 to 0.1%). The genes are TRBV19 and TRBJ1-6, with D perhaps TRBD1 (6 bases). CDR1 is LNHDA, CDR2 SQIVND, per germline (reference sequence). This CDR3 spans 16 amino acids. Trimming removed 6 bases from V and 8 bases from J, with 20 bases in between. The CDR3 DNA is TGTGCCAGTAGGCCTCTCGGGGGCCCTAGTTATTCACCCCTCCACTTT. This translates into CASRPLGGPSYSPLHF.

This clone is categorized as large. The chain couples TRBV11-3 to TRBJ1-1, with 9 bases aligning to TRBD1. CDR1 and CDR2 (germline): SGHNT, YENEEA. V dropped 5 bases and J dropped 3; count of bases not matched to a gene: 4. This CDR3 contains 14 residues. The CDR3 loop reads CASSLQGADTEAFF. In DNA, the CDR3 is TGTGCCAGCAGCCTACAGGGGGCTGACACTGAAGCTTTCTTT. The full variable domain, rest sourced from reference TRBV11-3 and TRBJ1-1, is EAGVVQSPRYKIIEKKQPVAFWCNPISGHNTLYWYLQNLGQGPELLIRYENEEAVDDSQLPKDRFSAERLKGVDSTLKIQPAELGDSAVYLCASSLQGADTEAFFGQGTRLTVV.

The gene calls are TRBV6-8 and TRBJ1-4, with TRBD1 identical over 9 bases. The germline V gene has CDR1 MNHGY and CDR2 SAAAGT. This CDR3 is built from 19 residues. V lost 5 bases to trimming and J lost 4 bases; unmatched junction nucleotides: 17. DNA for the CDR3: TGTGCCAGCAGTAAACATGCCGGGACAGGGAATCGTTTTAATGAAAAACTGTTTTTT. Amino acids: CASSKHAGTGNRFNEKLFF.

This clone was observed a handful of times. V is TRBV6-8 and J is TRBJ1-1; D call uncertain. Germline-derived CDR1 and CDR2 are MNHGY and SAAAGT. The CDR3 has 14 residues. V was trimmed by 6 bases and J by 1 base, leaving 12 bases between them. The CDR3 loop is CASRETPANTEAFF. The DNA of the CDR3 is TGTGCCAGCAGAGAGACCCCGGCGAACACTGAAGCTTTCTTT.

The chain couples TRBV9 to TRBJ2-5; tentatively, D is TRBD2 (6 bases). This CDR3 region has 14 residues. Germline CDR1 is SGDLS and CDR2 is YYNGEE. Trimming shortened V by 5 bases and J by 5 bases, and 16 bases separated the two germline ends. The CDR3 loop reads CASSLWAGWETQYF. In DNA form, the CDR3 reads TGTGCCAGCAGTTTATGGGCGGGGTGGGAGACCCAGTACTTC. Drawing the rest from reference TRBV9 and TRBJ2-5, the complete variable domain is DSGVTQTPKHLITATGQRVTLRCSPRSGDLSVYWYQQSLDQGLQFLIQYYNGEERAKGNILERFSAQQFPDLHSELNLSSLELGDSALYFCASSLWAGWETQYFGPGTRLLVL.

The J gene is TRBJ2-3, the V gene TRBV6-8, with 9 bases matching TRBD1. This CDR3 has 15 amino acids. The V gene's germline CDR1 is MNHGY and CDR2 SAAAGT. With 8 bases clipped from V and 2 bases from J, the junction kept 8 bases outside the gene matches. The CDR3 spells CASGGRTGDTDTQYF. Written as DNA, the CDR3 is TGTGCCAGCGGAGGGAGGACAGGGGACACAGATACGCAGTATTTT.

This clone was observed a handful of times. The rearrangement links TRBV6-8 to TRBJ2-7; 8 bases are shared with TRBD1. The V segment lost 6 bases and the J segment 2 bases; nucleotides outside the gene matches: 3. The CDR3 covers 13 residues. CDR1 is MNHGY, CDR2 SAAAGT, per germline. In DNA, the CDR3 is TGTGCCAGCAGCCGGACAGGGACCTACGAGCAGTACTTC. Encoded protein: CASSRTGTYEQYF.

This clone is categorized as medium-sized. This sequence joins TRBV9 and TRBJ2-2; 9 bases map to TRBD1. CDR3 size: 17 residues. CDR1 and CDR2 (germline): SGDLS, YYNGEE. V lost 3 bases to trimming and J lost 6 bases; unmatched junction nucleotides: 12. The CDR3 region is CASSASLQGAQSGELFF. The CDR3 DNA follows: TGTGCCAGCAGCGCCTCTTTACAGGGGGCGCAGTCCGGGGAGCTGTTTTTT.

This clone is deemed medium-sized (0.01 to 0.1%). The genes are TRBV6-8 and TRBJ1-4; D not certain. V dropped 5 bases and J dropped 8 bases, with 18 bases sitting between them. CDR1 and CDR2 from the germline V gene are MNHGY and SAAAGT. The CDR3 consists of 15 residues. CDR3 amino acids: CASSREGLAGEKLFF. DNA of the CDR3: TGTGCCAGCAGTCGCGAAGGGTTGGCCGGGGAAAAACTGTTTTTT.

V is TRBV9 and J is TRBJ1-6; 7 bases line up with TRBD1. The CDR3 spans 16 residues. Trimming at V came to 3 bases and at J to 10 bases, leaving 13 bases not matched to a gene. The germline CDR1 and CDR2 sequences are SGDLS and YYNGEE. This chain's CDR3 is CASSASGGPGGSPLHF. The CDR3 DNA follows: TGTGCCAGCAGCGCCTCAGGGGGGCCGGGGGGCTCACCCCTCCACTTT.

There are a few counts of this clone. V gene TRBV6-7 combines with J gene TRBJ1-3; TRBD1 might be the D (6 bases). TRBV6-7 is annotated as an ORF whose role is uncertain. Trimming left V 0 bases short and J 7 bases short, with 19 bases between. The CDR3 is made up of 17 amino acids. The CDR3 here is CASSYSRDIRIGNTIYF. The CDR3, as DNA: TGTGCCAGCAGTTACTCCCGGGACATCCGAATAGGCAACACCATATATTTT.

V usage is TRBV4-1 and J usage is TRBJ2-5; 9 positions match TRBD2. J was trimmed by 4 bases and V by 0 bases; bases with no gene match: 6. CDR3 length: 16 amino acids. The V gene's germline CDR1 is MGHRA and CDR2 YSYEKL. The CDR3 spells CASSQETAGGRETQYF. In DNA, the CDR3 is TGCGCCAGCAGCCAAGAGACCGCGGGGGGGCGAGAGACCCAGTACTTC.

In its sample, this clone was seen a few times. The chain's CDR3 is CASSQEGTSGYEQYF. For the CDR3, the DNA is TGCGCCAGCAGCCAGGAGGGGACTAGCGGCTACGAGCAGTACTTC. The chain carries TRBV4-1 and TRBJ2-7; the match to TRBD2 covers 11 bases. Germline CDR1 reads MGHRA; CDR2 reads YSYEKL. The CDR3 contains 15 residues. V trimming: 3 bases; J trimming: 3 bases; junction bases outside the gene matches: 4.

This clone was counted a few times. The chain carries TRBV18 and TRBJ2-1; 10 positions match TRBD1. Germline trimming cut 5 bases from V and 5 bases from J; bases unmatched to any gene: 3. The CDR3 has 14 residues. CDR1 and CDR2 (germline): KGHSH, LQKENI. In nucleotides, the CDR3 is TGTGCCAGCTCAAGGACAGGGGGACACAATGAGCAGTTCTTC. It codes for CASSRTGGHNEQFF.

This clone is deemed hyperexpanded. The chain carries TRBV6-8 and TRBJ1-2; D is undetermined. V lost 5 bases and J lost 3, with 13 bases in between. The CDR3 is 14 residues long. The germline CDR1 and CDR2 sequences are MNHGY and SAAAGT. The CDR3 DNA sequence: TGTGCCAGCAGTCCTTGGGCTACCCACTATGGCTACACCTTC. It specifies CASSPWATHYGYTF.

The rearrangement uses TRBV6-8 and TRBJ1-5, with D maybe TRBD1 (6 bases). From germline, CDR1 is MNHGY and CDR2 SAAAGT. The CDR3 consists of 16 residues. V dropped 7 bases and J dropped 0 bases, with 16 bases sitting between them. CDR3 loop: CASIRQDGHSNQPQHF. CDR3 DNA sequence: TGTGCCAGCATTCGACAGGACGGACATAGCAATCAGCCCCAGCATTTT.

This clone was counted between two and nine times. V gene TRBV6-8 combines with J gene TRBJ2-7, with D possibly called TRBD1 or TRBD2 (5 bases each). V lost 6 bases, J lost 7 bases, and 19 bases lay in between. Germline V gene sequence: CDR1 MNHGY, CDR2 SAAAGT. CDR3 length equals 14 residues. This chain's CDR3 is CASRDGTAEREQYF. The CDR3 bases are TGTGCCAGCAGGGATGGGACGGCCGAGAGGGAGCAGTACTTC.

There are a few counts of this clone. This rearrangement joins TRBV6-8 to TRBJ2-1; 7 nucleotides align to TRBD2. V shed 5 bases and J 5 bases; nucleotides not matched to a gene: 0. Germline V lookup: CDR1 MNHGY, CDR2 SAAAGT. The CDR3 is made up of 12 amino acids. This chain's CDR3 is CASSRGDNEQFF. The CDR3 DNA is TGTGCCAGCAGTCGGGGGGACAATGAGCAGTTCTTC.